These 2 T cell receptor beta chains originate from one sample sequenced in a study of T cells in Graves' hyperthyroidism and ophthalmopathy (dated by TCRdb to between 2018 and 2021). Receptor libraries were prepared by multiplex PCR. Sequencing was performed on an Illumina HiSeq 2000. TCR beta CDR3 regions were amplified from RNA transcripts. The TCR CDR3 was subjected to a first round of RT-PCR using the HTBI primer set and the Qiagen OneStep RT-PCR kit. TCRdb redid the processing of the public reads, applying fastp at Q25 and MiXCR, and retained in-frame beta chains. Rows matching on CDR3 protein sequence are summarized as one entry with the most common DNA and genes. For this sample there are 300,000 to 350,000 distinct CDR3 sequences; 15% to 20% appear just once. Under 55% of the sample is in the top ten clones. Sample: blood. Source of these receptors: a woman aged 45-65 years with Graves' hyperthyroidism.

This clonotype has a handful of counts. CDR3 residues: CASSPLNEEINGYTF. The CDR3 DNA reads as TGTGCCAGCTCACCCCTGAATGAGGAGATCAATGGCTACACCTTC. This chain connects TRBV18 to TRBJ1-2; the D is unclear. V was pared by 3 bases and J by 6 bases, with 17 bases between. CDR1 is KGHSH and CDR2 is LQKENI in the germline V gene. The CDR3 sequence is 15 residues long.

The CDR3 is CASTPRDYIDNEQFF. The CDR3 DNA is TGCGCCAGCACTCCACGGGACTACATAGACAATGAGCAGTTCTTC. The gene calls are TRBV4-1 and TRBJ2-1; 7 bases match TRBD2. V lost 7 bases to trimming and J lost 5 bases; unmatched junction nucleotides: 11. The CDR3 length is 15 residues. CDR1 and CDR2 from the germline V gene are MGHRA and YSYEKL.